This T cell receptor beta chain was sequenced for a study of OX40 agonist ivuxolimab in advanced cancers. Study-wide context: Ivuxolimab was an agonistic, fully human IgG2 monoclonal antibody directed against OX40 (CD134), a costimulatory receptor. Intravenous ivuxolimab was administered to patients every 2 weeks at six dose levels: 0.01, 0.1, 0.3, 1.5, 3 and 10 mg/kg. Of the approximately 50 dose-escalation patients, hepatocellular carcinoma was present in roughly 19, melanoma in roughly 15, renal cell carcinoma in 9 and head and neck cancer in 9. The dose-escalation cohort was approximately 83% male with a mean age of about 54 years, ranging from roughly 23 to 90. Patients were allowed to have had prior anti-PD-1, anti-PD-L1 or anti-CTLA-4 therapy, and approximately 40% of the dose-escalation patients had been treated with checkpoint inhibitors. Partial responses occurred in three dose-escalation patients: two with cutaneous melanoma and one with hepatocellular carcinoma. The purpose of peripheral TCRbeta sequencing was to test whether ivuxolimab changed TCR sequence diversity and led to clonal T-cell expansion. The paper covers the monotherapy dose-escalation part of the phase I ivuxolimab trial, which included N of about 50 patients. What the work shows at the level of the full study, not this receptor alone: Low levels of normalized T-cell clonal expansion were also shown by some nonresponding patients. Antigen specificity was not determined for the clonally expanded peripheral T cells. At doses of 0.1 to 3.0 mg/kg, clonal expansion of both CD4+ and CD8+ T cells in blood was seen between baseline and week 6. After ivuxolimab, more expanded clones were found on average in CD8+ T cells than in CD4+ T cells. In the 0.1-3.0 mg/kg groups, partial responders had among the lowest normalized peripheral clonal expansion, particularly in CD8+ T cells.

In the germline V gene, CDR1 corresponds to SGDLS and CDR2 to YYNGEE. At the junction V is shortened by 2 bases and J by 5 bases; bases outside the gene matches: 3. Counted from cysteine to phenylalanine, this CDR3 has 16 amino acids. Only the CDR3 part of the read is kept: 48 bases, read in frame from the first base. For sequencing of the TCRbeta CDR3 region, genomic DNA was extracted from the sorted cells. The immunoSEQ Assay was used for sequencing of TCRbeta CDR3 regions. This immuneACCESS table, as held by TCRdb, lists in-frame sequences with V and J called but not all clones. Of the missing ones, under half trace to an unresolved V gene in checked studies; the others have no known cause. The sample table lists about 80,000 clones, approximately 84% of them with a count of one. In total, the top ten clones hold 20% to 25% of the sample. This clone showed up just once. The antigen this receptor binds is unknown. Per-nucleotide qualities are absent, and no much larger clonotype sits a single base away.

Patients with autoimmune disease history or receiving systemic immunosuppression were excluded from the trial. In every dose cohort, peripheral blood was drawn for TCR sequencing at baseline, cycle 4 day 1, and cycle 7 day 1. The samples were drawn from a first-in-human, open-label, multicenter phase I dose-escalation trial of ivuxolimab. Adults with locally advanced or metastatic melanoma, renal cell, hepatocellular, or head and neck squamous cell carcinoma were enrolled in the trial. Before TCR sequencing, CD4+ and CD8+ T cells were separately sorted from peripheral blood. The rearrangement combines TRBV9 with TRBJ2-3, with 15 middle bases fitting TRBD2. The sample was CD4+ or CD8+ T cells sorted from blood, taken in a trial of the OX40 agonist ivuxolimab. This TCR was recovered from an adult with an advanced solid tumor such as melanoma, head and neck, liver or kidney cancer. The encoded CDR3 is CASSVGLAGGLDTQYF. The nucleotide sequence reads TGTGCCAGCAGCGTGGGACTAGCGGGGGGATTAGATACGCAGTATTTT.